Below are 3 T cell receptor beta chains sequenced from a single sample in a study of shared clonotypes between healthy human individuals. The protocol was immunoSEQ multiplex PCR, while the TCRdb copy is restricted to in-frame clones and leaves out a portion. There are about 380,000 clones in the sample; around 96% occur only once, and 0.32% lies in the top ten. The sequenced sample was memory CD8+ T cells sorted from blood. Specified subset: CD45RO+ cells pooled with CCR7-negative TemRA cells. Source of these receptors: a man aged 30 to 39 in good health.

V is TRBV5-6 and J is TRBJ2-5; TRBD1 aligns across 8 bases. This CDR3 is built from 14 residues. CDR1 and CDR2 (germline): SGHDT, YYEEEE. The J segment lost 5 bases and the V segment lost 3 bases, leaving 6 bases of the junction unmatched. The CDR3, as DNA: TGTGCCAGCAGCTCTACGACAGGGGAGGAGACCCAGTACTTC. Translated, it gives CASSSTTGEETQYF.

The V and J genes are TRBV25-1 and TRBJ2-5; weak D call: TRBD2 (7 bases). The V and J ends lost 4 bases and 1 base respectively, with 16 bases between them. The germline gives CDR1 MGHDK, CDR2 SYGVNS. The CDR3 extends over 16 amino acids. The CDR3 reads CASSGVRGRVQETQYF. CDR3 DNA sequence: TGTGCCAGCAGTGGAGTGAGGGGGAGGGTCCAAGAGACCCAGTACTTC.

The CDR3 nucleotides read TGTGCCATCAGTGAAGCTAGCGGAGATTACGAGCAGTACTTC. This gives the protein CAISEASGDYEQYF. The genes are TRBV10-3 and TRBJ2-7, with 7 bases fitting TRBD2. CDR3 length: 14 amino acids. J lost 4 bases, V lost 3 bases, and 6 bases had no gene match. Germline V gene lookup returns CDR1 ENHRY and CDR2 SYGVKD.